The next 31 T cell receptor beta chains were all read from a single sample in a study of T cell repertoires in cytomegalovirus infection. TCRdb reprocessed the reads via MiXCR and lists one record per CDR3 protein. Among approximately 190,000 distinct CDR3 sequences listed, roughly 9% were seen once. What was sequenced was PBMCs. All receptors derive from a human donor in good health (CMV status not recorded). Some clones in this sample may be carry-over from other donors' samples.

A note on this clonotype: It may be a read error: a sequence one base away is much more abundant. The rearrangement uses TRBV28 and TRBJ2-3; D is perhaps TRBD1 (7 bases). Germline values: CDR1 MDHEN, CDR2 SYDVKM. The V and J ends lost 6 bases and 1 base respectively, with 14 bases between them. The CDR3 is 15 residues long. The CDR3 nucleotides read TGTGCCAGCAGGGAGGGGGCAACTGGCACAGATACGCAGTATTTT. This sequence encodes CASREGATGTDTQYF.

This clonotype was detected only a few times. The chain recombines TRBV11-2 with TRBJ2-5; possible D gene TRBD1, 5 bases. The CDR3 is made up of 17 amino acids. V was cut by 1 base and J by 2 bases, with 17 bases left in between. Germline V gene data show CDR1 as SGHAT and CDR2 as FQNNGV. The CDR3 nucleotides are TGTGCCAGCAGCTTAGCGGCTCGACAGATAACTCAAGAGACCCAGTACTTC. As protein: CASSLAARQITQETQYF.

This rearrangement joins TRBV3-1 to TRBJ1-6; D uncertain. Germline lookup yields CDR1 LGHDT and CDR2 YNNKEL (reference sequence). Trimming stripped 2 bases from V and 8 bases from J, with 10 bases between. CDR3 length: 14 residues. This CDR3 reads CASSQSVRDSPLHF. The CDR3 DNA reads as TGTGCCAGCAGCCAATCTGTACGGGATTCACCCCTCCACTTT.

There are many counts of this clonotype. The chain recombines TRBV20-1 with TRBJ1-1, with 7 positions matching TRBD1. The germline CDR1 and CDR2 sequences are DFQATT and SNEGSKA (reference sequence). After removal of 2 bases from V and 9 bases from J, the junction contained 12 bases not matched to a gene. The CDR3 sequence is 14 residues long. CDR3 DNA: TGCAGTGCTAGACACACAACAGGGGAAGGAAAAGCTTTCTTT. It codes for CSARHTTGEGKAFF.

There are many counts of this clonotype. CDR3 DNA sequence: TGTGCCAGTAGCTACGGCTGGGACATCAATCAGCCCCAGCATTTT. Translated, it gives CASSYGWDINQPQHF. The genes are TRBV19 and TRBJ1-5; the D gene is possibly TRBD1 (6 bases). Germline CDR1 LNHDA, CDR2 SQIVND (reference sequence). The CDR3 is 15 amino acids. Trimming stripped 6 bases from V and 3 bases from J, with 15 bases between.

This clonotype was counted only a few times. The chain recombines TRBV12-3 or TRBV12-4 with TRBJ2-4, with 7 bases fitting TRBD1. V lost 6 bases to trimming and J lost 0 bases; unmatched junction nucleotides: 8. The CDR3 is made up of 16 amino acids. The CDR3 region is CASSRQGPLAKNIQYF. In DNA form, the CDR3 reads TGTGCCAGCAGCCGACAGGGACCTCTAGCCAAAAACATTCAGTACTTC.

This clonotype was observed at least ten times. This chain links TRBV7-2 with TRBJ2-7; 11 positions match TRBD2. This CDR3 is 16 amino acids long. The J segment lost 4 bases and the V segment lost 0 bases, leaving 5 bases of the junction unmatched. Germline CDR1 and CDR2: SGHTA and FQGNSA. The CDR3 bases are TGTGCCAGCAGCTTAGCCACTAGCGGGAGTATTTACGAGCAGTACTTC. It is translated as CASSLATSGSIYEQYF.

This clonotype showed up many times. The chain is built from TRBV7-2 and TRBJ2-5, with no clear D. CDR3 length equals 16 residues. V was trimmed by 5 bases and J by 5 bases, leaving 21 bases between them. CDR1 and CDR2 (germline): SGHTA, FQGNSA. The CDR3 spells CASSLKRTGLGETQYF. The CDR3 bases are TGTGCCAGCAGCCTCAAACGGACGGGTTTAGGGGAGACCCAGTACTTC.

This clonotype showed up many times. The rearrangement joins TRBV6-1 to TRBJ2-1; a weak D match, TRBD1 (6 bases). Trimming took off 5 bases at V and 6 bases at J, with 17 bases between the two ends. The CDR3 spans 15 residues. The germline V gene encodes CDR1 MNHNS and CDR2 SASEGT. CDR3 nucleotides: TGTGCCAGCAGTACCAATACAGGGAACTCCAATGAGCAGTTCTTC. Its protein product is CASSTNTGNSNEQFF.

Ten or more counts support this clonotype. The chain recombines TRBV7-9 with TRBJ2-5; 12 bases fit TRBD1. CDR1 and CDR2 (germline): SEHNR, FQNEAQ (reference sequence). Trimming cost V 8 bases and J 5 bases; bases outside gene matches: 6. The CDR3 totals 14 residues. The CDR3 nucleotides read TGTGCCAGCTGGCCGGGACAGGGGGCTGAGACCCAGTACTTC. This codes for CASWPGQGAETQYF.

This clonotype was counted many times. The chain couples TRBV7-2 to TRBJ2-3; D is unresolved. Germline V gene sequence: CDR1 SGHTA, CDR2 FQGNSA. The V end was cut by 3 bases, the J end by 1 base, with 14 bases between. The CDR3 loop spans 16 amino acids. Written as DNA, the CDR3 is TGTGCCAGCAGCTTGGGGTTGGTAGCCGGCACAGATACGCAGTATTTT. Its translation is CASSLGLVAGTDTQYF.

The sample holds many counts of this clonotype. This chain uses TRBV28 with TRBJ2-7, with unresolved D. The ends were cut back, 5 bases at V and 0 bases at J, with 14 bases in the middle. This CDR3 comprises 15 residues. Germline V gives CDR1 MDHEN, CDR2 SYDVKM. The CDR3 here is CASSTHLTPSYEQYF. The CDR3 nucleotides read TGTGCCAGCAGTACACATTTGACACCCTCCTACGAGCAGTACTTC.

The CDR3 DNA sequence: TGCAGTGCTAGATATGGGAGCTCCTATAATTCACCCCTCCACTTT. It encodes CSARYGSSYNSPLHF. V usage is TRBV20-1 and J usage is TRBJ1-6; D is uncertain. CDR1 is DFQATT and CDR2 is SNEGSKA in the germline V gene (reference sequence). The CDR3 length is 15 residues. The V and J ends lost 2 bases and 0 bases respectively, with 8 bases between them.

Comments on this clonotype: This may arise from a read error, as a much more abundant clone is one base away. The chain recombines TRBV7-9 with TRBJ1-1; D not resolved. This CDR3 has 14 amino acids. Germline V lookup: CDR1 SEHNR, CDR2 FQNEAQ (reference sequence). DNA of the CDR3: TGTGTCAGCAGCTTAGAAAACGGTTTCTCTGAAGCTTTCTTT. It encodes CVSSLENGFSEAFF.

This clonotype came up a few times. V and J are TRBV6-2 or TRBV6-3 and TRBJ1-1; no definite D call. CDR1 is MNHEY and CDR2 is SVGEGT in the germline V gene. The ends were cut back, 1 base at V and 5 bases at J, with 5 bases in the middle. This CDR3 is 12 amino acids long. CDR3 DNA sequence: TGTGCCAGCAGTTACTGGGCAACTGAAGCTTTCTTT. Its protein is CASSYWATEAFF.

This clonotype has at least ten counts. CDR3 nucleotide sequence: TGTGCCATCAGTGAGAGTAGCTCAATATCGCAGTTCTTC. This gives the protein CAISESSSISQFF. The rearrangement links TRBV10-3 to TRBJ2-1; D call uncertain. V was cut by 2 bases and J by 12 bases, with 14 bases left in between. This CDR3 has 13 residues. The V gene's germline CDR1 is ENHRY and CDR2 SYGVKD.

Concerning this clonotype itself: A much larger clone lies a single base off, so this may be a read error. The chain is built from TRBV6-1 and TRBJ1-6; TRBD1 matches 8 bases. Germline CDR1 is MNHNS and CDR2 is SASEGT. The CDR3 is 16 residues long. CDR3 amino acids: CASSAGQGRNNSPLPF. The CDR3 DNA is TGTGCCAGCAGCGCCGGACAGGGACGAAATAATTCACCCCTCCCCTTT.

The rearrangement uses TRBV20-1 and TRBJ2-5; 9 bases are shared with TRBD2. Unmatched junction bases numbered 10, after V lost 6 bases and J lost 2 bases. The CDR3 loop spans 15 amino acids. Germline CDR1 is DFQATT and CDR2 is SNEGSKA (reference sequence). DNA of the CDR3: TGCAGTGCGCAGACTCAGCGGGAGGTACAAGAGACCCAGTACTTC. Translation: CSAQTQREVQETQYF.

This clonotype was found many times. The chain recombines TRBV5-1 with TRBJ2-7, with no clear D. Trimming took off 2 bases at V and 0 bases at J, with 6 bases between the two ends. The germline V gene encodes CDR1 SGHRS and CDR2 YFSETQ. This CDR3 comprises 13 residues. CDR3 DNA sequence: TGCGCCAGCAGCTTCGACTCCTCCTACGAGCAGTACTTC. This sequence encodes CASSFDSSYEQYF.

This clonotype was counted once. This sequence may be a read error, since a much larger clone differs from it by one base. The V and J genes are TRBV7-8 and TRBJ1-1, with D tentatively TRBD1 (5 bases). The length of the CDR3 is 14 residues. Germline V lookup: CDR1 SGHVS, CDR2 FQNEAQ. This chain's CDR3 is CASGFRDSGTEAFF. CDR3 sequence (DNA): TGTGCCAGCGGCTTTCGGGACTCTGGGACTGAAGCTTTCTTT.

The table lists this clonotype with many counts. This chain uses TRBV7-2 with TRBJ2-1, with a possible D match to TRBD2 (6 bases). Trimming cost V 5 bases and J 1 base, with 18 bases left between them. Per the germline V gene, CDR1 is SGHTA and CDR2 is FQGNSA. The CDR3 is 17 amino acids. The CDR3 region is CASSAGRRGTSYNEQFF. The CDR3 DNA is TGTGCCAGCAGCGCAGGGAGGAGAGGGACGTCCTACAATGAGCAGTTCTTC.

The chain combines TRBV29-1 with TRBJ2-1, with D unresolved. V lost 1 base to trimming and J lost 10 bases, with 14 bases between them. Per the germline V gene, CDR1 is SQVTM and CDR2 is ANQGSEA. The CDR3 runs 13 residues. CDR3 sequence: CSVEGFTTQEQFF. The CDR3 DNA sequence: TGCAGCGTTGAAGGTTTTACCACTCAGGAGCAGTTCTTC.

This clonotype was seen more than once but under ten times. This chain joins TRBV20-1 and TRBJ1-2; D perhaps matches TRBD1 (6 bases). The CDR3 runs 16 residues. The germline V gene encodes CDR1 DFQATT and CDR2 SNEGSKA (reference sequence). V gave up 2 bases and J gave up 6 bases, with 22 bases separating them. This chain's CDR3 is CSARLLGGRQVNGYTF. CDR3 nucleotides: TGCAGTGCTAGATTGTTAGGAGGGCGACAGGTTAATGGCTACACCTTC.

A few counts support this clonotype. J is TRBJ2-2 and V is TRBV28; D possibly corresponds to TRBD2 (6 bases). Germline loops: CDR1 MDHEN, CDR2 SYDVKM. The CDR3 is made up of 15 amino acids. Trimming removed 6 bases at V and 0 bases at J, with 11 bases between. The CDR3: CASSYAGPNTGELFF. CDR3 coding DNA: TGTGCCAGCAGCTATGCGGGACCGAACACCGGGGAGCTGTTTTTT.

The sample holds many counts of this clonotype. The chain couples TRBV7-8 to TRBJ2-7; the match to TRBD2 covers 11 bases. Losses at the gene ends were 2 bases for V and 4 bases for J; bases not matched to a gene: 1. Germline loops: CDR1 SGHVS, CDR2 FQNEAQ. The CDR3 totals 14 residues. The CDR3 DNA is TGTGCCAGCAGCTTATCTAGCGGGAGGTACGAGCAGTACTTC. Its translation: CASSLSSGRYEQYF.

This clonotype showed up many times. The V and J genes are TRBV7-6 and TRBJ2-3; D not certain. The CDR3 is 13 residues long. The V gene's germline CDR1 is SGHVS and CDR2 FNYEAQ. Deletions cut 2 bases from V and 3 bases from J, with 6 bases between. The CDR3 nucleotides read TGTGCCAGCAGCTTAATGCGGACAGATACGCAGTATTTT. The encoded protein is CASSLMRTDTQYF.

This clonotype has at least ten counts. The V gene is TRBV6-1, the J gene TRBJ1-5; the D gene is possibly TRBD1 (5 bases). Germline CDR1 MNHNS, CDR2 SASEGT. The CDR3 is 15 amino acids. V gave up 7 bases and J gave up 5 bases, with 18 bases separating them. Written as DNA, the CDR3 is TGTGCCAGCAATTCTCAAGGGGTTATTGATCAGCCCCAGCATTTT. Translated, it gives CASNSQGVIDQPQHF.

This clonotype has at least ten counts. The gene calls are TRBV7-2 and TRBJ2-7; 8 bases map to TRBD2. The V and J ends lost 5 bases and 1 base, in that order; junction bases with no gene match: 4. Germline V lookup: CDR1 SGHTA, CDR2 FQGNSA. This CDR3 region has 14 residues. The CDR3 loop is CASSILADSYEQYF. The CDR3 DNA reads TGTGCCAGCAGCATACTAGCGGATTCCTACGAGCAGTACTTC.

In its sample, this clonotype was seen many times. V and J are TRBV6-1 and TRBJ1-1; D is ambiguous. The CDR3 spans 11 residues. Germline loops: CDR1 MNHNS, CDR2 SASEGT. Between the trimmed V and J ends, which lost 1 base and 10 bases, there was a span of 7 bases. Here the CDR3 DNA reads TGTGCCAGCAGTGAAGGAGGGAGAGCTTTCTTT. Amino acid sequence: CASSEGGRAFF.

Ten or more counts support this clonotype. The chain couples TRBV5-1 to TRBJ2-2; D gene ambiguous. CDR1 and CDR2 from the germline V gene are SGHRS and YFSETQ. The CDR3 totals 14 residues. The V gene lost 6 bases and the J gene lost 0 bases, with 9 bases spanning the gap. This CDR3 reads CASKGSANTGELFF. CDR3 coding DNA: TGCGCCAGCAAAGGCTCGGCGAACACCGGGGAGCTGTTTTTT.

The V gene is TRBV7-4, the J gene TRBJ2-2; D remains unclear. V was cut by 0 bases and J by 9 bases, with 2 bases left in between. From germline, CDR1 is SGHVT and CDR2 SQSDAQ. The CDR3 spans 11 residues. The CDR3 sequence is CASSLARELFF. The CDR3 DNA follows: TGTGCCAGCAGCTTAGCGCGGGAGCTGTTTTTT.